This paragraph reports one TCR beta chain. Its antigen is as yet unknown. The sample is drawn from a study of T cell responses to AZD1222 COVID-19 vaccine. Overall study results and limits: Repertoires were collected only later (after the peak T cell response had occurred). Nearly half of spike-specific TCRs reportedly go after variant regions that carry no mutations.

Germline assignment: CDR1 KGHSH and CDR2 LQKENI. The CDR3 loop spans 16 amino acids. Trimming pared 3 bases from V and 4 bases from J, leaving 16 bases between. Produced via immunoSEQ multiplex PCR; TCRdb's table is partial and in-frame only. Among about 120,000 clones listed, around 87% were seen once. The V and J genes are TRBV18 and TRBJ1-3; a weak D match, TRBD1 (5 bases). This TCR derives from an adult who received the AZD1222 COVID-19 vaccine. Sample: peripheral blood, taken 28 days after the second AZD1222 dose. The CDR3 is CASSPNGGAGGNTIYF. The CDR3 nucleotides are TGTGCCAGCTCACCCAACGGTGGGGCTGGAGGAAACACCATATATTTT. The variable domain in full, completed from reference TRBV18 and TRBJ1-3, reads NAGVMQNPRHLVRRRGQEARLRCSPMKGHSHVYWYRQLPEEGLKFMVYLQKENIIDESGMPKERFSAEFPKEGPSILRIQQVVRGDSAAYFCASSPNGGAGGNTIYFGEGSWLTVV.